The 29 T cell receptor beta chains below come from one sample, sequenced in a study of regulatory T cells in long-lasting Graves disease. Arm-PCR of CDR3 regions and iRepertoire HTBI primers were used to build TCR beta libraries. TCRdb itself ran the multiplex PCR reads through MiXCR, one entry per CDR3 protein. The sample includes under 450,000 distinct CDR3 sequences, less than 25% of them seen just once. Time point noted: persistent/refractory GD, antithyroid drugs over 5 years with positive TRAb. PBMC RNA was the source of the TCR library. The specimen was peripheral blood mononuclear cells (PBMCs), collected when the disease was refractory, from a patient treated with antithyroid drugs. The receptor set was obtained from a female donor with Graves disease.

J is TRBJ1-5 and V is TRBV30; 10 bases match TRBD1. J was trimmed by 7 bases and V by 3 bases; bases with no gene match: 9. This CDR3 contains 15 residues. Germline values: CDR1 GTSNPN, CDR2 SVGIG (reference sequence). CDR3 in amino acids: CAWSVTGGTGQPQHF. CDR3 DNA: TGTGCCTGGAGCGTGACAGGGGGCACTGGCCAGCCCCAGCATTTT.

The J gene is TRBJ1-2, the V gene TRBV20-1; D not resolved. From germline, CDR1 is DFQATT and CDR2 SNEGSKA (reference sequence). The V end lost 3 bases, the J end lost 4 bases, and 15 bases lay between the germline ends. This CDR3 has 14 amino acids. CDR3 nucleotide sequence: TGCAGTGCTAGGGTTAGTCATGAATTCTATGGCTACACCTTC. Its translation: CSARVSHEFYGYTF.

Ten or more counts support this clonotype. CDR3: CASSRDVGANTEAFF. The DNA of the CDR3 is TGTGCCAGCAGTCGTGATGTTGGAGCGAACACTGAAGCTTTCTTT. The genes are TRBV7-2 and TRBJ1-1; D is undetermined. The CDR3 length is 15 residues. Trimming pared 6 bases from V and 1 base from J, leaving 15 bases between. Germline-derived CDR1 and CDR2 are SGHTA and FQGNSA.

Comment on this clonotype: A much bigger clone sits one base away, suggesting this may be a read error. This chain's CDR3 is CASGSTLNYGYTF. The CDR3 bases are TGTGCCAGCGGTTCCACACTTAACTATGGCTACACCTTC. The chain has TRBV27 and TRBJ1-2; no firm D call. Germline V gene sequence: CDR1 MNHEY, CDR2 SMNVEV (reference sequence). This CDR3 is built from 13 residues. The germline V and J ends were trimmed by 8 bases and 1 base, with 11 bases remaining between them.

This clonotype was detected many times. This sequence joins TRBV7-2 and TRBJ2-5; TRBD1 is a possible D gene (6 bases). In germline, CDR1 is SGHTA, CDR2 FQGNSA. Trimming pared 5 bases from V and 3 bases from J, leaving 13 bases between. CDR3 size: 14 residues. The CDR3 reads CASSTRTAKETQYF. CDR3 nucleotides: TGTGCCAGCAGCACCCGGACAGCAAAAGAGACCCAGTACTTC.

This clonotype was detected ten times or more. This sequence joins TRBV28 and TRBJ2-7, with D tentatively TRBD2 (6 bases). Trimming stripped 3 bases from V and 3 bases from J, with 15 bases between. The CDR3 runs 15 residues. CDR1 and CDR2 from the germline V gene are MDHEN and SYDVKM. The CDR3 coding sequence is TGTGCCAGCAGTTTCTCAGGGACTGGAGGCTACGAGCAGTACTTC. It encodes CASSFSGTGGYEQYF.

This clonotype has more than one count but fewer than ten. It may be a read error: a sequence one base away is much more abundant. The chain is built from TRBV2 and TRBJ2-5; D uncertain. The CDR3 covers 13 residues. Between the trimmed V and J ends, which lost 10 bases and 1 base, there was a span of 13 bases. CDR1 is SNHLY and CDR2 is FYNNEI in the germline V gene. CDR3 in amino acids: CATTEGPQETQYF. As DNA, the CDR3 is TGTGCCACCACGGAAGGACCCCAAGAGACCCAGTACTTC. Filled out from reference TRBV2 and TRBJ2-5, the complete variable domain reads EPEVTQTPSHQVTQMGQEVILRCVPISNHLYFYWYRQILGQKVEFLVSFYNNEISEKSEIFDDQFSVERPDGSNFTLKIRSTKLEDSAMYFCATTEGPQETQYFGPGTRLLVL.

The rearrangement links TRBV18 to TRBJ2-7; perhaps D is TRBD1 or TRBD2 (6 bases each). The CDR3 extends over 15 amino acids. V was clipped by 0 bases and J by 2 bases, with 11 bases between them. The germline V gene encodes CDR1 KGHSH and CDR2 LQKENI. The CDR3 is CASSPPWRGAYEQYF. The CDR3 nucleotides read TGTGCCAGCTCACCACCGTGGAGGGGGGCCTACGAGCAGTACTTC.

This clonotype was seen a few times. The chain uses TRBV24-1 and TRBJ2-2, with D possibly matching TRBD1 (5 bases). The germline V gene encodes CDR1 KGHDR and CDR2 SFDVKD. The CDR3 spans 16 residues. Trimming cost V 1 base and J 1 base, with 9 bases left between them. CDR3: CATSDFGHLNTGELFF. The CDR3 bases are TGTGCCACCAGTGATTTTGGACATCTGAACACCGGGGAGCTGTTTTTT.

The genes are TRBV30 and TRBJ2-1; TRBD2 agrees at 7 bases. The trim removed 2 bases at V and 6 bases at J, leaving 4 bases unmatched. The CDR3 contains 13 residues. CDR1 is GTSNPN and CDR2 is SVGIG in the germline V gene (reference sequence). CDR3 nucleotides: TGTGCCTGGAGTTGGGTAGCGGGCAATGAGCAGTTCTTC. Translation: CAWSWVAGNEQFF.

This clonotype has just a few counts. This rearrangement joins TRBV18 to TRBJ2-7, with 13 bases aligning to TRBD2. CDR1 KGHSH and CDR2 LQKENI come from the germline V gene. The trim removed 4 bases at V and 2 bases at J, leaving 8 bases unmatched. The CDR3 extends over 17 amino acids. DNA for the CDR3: TGTGCCAGCTCACAAGGACTAGCGGGAGTAGGCACCTACGAGCAGTACTTC. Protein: CASSQGLAGVGTYEQYF.

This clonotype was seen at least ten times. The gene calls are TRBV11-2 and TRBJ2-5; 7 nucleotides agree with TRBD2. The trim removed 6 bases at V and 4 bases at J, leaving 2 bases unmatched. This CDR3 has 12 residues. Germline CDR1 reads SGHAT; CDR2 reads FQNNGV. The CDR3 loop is CASSWEGETQYF. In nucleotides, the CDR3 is TGTGCCAGCAGTTGGGAGGGAGAGACCCAGTACTTC. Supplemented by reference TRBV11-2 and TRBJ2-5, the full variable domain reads EAGVAQSPRYKIIEKRQSVAFWCNPISGHATLYWYQQILGQGPKLLIQFQNNGVVDDSQLPKDRFSAERLKGVDSTLKIQPAKLEDSAVYLCASSWEGETQYFGPGTRLLVL.

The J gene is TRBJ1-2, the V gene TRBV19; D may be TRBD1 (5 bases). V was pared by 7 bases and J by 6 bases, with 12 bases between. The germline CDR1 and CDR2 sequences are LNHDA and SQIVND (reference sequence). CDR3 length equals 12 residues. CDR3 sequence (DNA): TGTGCCAGTACGGGCGGGGCGCATGGCTACACCTTC. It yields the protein CASTGGAHGYTF.

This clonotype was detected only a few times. Here the CDR3 DNA reads TGTGCCAGCAGCGTGGACTCCGGACGATCAAGGGTTCAGTACTTC. It yields the protein CASSVDSGRSRVQYF. The rearrangement joins TRBV9 to TRBJ2-4, with TRBD2 as a possible D gene (5 bases). Trimming shortened V by 2 bases and J by 11 bases, and 20 bases separated the two germline ends. CDR3 length: 15 amino acids. Germline CDR1 and CDR2: SGDLS and YYNGEE.

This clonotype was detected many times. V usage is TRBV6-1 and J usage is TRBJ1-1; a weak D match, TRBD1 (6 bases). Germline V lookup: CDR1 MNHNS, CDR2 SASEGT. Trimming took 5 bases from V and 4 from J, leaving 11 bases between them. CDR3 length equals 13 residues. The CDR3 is CASSHGQSTEAFF. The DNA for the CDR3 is TGTGCCAGCAGTCACGGACAGTCCACTGAAGCTTTCTTT.

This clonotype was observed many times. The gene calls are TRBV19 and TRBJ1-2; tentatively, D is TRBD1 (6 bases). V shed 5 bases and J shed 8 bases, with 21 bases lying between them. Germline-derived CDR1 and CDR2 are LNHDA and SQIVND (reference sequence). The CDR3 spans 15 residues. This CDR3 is CASSPTDSRRGGYTF. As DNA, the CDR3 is TGTGCCAGTAGTCCAACGGACAGCCGCCGTGGAGGCTACACCTTC.

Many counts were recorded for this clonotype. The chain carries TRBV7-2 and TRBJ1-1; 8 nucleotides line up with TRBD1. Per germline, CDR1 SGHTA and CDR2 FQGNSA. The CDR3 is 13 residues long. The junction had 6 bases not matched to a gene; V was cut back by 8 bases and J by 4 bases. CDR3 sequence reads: CASLRGTGTEAFF. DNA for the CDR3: TGTGCCAGCTTGAGGGGGACAGGCACTGAAGCTTTCTTT.

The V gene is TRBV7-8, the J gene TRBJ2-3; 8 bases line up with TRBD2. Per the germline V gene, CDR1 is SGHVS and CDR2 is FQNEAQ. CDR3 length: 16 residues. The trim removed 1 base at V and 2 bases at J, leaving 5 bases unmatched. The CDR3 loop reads CASSLERESPTDTQYF. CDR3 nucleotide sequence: TGTGCCAGCAGCTTAGAGCGGGAGTCACCCACAGATACGCAGTATTTT. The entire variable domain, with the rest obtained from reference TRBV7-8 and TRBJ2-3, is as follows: GAGVSQSPRYKVAKRGQDVALRCDPISGHVSLFWYQQALGQGPEFLTYFQNEAQLDKSGLPSDRFFAERPEGSVSTLKIQRTQQEDSAVYLCASSLERESPTDTQYFGPGTRLTVL.

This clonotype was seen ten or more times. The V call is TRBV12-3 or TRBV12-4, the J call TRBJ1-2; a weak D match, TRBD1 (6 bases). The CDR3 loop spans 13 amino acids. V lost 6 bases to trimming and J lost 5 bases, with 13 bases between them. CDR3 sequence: CASRDTGTYGYTF. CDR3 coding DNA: TGTGCCAGCAGGGACACAGGGACATATGGCTACACCTTC.

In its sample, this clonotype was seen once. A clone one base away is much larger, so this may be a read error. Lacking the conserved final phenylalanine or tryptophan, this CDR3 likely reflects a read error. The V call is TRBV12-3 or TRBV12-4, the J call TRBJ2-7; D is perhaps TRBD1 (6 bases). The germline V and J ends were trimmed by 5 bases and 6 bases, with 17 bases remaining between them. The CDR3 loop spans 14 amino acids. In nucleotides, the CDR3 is TGTGCCAGCAGTAACAGGGAAGGCTTTGCCGAGCAGTACCTC. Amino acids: CASSNREGFAEQYL.

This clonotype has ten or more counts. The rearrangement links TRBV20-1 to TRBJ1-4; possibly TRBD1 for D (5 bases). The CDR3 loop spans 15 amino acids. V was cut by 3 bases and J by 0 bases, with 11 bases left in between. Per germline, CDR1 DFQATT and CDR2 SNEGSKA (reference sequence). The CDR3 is CSASVDSATNEKLFF. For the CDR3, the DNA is TGCAGTGCTAGTGTTGACAGCGCAACTAATGAAAAACTGTTTTTT.

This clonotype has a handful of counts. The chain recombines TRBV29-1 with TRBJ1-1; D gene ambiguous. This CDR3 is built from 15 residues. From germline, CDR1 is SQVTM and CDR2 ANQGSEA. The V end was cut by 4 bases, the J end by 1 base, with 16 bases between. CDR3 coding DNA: TGCAGCGTTGCTCACACACCATGGGGGAACACTGAAGCTTTCTTT. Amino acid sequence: CSVAHTPWGNTEAFF.

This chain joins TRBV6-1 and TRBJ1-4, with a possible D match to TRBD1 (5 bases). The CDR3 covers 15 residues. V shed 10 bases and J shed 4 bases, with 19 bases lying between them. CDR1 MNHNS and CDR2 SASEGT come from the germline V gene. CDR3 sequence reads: CATKRGNGDNEKLFF. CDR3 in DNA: TGTGCCACCAAACGGGGGAATGGGGATAATGAAAAACTGTTTTTT.

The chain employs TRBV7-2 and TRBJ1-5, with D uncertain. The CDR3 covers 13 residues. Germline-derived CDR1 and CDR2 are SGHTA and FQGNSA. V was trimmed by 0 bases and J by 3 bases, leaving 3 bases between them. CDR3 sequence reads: CASSLAPNQPQHF. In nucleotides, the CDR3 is TGTGCCAGCAGCTTAGCCCCCAATCAGCCCCAGCATTTT.

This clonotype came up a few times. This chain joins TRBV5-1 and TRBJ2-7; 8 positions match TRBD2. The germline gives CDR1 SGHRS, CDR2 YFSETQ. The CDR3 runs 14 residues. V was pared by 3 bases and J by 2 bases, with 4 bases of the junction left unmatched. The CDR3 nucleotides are TGCGCCAGCAGCTGGAGCGGGAGAGCCTACGAGCAGTACTTC. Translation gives CASSWSGRAYEQYF.

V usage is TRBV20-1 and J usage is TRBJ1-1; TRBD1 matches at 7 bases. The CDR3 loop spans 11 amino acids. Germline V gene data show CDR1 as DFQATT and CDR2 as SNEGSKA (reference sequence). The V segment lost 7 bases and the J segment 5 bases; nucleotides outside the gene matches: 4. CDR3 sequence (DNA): TGCAGTGGTCAGGGGGAAACTGAAGCTTTCTTT. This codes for CSGQGETEAFF.

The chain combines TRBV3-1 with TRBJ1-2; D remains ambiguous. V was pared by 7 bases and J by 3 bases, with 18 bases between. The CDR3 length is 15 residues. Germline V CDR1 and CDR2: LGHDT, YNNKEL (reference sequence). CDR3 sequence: CASNPRQDPYYGYTF. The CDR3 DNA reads TGTGCCAGCAACCCCCGGCAGGATCCCTACTATGGCTACACCTTC.

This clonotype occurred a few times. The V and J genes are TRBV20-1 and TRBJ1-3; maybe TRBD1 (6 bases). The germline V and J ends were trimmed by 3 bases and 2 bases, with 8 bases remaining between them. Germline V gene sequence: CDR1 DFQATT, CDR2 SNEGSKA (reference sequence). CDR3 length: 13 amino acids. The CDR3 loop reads CSASAGAGNTIYF. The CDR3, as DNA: TGCAGTGCTAGCGCAGGGGCTGGAAACACCATATATTTT.

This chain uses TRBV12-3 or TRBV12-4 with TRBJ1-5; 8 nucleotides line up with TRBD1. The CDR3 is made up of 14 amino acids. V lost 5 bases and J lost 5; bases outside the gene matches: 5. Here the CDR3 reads CASSLQGAHQPQHF. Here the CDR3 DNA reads TGTGCCAGCAGTCTCCAGGGGGCCCATCAGCCCCAGCATTTT.